The text below deals with one T cell receptor beta chain. The sample originates from a study of control samples from healthy donors and cancer patients. CDR1 is MNHEY, CDR2 SVGAGI, per germline. The CDR3 extends over 15 amino acids. Trimming left V 5 bases short and J 12 bases short, with 26 bases between. Clones were read by immunoSEQ multiplex PCR, and TCRdb kept only the in-frame ones, dropping some. The sample consists of about 220,000 clones, 85% to 95% of them appearing once. This clonotype was obtained from a man aged 50-60 years in good health. The sequenced sample was blood. The chain couples TRBV6-5 to TRBJ2-7; D unresolved. The CDR3 spells CASSLQRLPLLRWYF. CDR3 coding DNA: TGTGCCAGCAGTCTGCAAAGGTTACCGCTTCTGAGATGGTACTTC.